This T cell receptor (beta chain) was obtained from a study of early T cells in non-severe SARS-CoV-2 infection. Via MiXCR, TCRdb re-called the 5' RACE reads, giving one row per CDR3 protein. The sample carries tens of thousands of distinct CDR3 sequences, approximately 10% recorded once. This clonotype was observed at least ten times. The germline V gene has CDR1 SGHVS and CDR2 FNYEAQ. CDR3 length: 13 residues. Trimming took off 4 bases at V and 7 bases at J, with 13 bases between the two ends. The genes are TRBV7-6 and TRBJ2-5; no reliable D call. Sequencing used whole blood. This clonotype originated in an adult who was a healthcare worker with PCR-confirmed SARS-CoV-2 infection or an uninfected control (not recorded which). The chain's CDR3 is CASSSRVLGTQYF. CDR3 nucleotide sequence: TGTGCCAGCAGCTCCCGGGTCCTGGGGACCCAGTACTTC.